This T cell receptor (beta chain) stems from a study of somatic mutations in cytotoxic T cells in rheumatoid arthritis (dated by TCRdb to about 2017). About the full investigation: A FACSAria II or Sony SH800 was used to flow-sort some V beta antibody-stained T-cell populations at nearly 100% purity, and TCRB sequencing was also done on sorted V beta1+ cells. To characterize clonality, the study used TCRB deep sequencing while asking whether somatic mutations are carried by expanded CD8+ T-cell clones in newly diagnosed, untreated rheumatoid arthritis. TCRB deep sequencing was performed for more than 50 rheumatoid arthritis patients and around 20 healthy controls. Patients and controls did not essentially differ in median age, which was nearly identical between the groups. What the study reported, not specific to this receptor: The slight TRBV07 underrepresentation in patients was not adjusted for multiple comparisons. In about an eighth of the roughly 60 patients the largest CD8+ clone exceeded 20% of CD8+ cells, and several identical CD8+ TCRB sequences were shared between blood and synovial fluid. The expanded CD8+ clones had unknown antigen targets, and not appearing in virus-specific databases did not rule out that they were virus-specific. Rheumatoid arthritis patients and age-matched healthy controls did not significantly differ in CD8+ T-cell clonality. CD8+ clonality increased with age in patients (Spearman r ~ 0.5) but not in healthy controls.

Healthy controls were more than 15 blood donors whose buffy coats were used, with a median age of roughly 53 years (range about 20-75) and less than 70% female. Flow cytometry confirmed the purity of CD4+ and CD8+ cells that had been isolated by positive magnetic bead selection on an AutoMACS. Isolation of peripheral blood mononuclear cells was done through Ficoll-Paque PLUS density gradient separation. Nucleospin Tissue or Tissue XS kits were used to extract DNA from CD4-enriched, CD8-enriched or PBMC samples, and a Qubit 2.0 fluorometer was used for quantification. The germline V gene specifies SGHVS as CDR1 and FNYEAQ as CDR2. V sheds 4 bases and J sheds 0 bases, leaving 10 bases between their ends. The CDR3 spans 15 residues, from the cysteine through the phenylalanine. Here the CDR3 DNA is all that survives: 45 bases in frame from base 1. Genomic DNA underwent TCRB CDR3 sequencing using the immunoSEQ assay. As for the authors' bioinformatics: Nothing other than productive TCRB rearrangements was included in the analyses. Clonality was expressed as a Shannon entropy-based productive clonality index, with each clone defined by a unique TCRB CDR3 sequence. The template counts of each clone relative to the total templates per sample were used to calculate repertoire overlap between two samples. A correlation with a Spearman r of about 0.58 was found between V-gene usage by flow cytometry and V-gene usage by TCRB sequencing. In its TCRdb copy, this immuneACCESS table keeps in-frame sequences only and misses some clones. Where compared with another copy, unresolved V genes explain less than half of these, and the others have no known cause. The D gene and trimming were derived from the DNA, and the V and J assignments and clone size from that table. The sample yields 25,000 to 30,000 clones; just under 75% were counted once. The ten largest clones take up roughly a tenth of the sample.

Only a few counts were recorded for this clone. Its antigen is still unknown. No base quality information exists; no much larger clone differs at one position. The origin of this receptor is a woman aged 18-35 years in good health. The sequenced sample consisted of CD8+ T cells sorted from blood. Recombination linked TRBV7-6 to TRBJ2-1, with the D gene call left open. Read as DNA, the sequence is TGTGCCAGCAGCTCCGCGGTCTCCTCCTACAATGAGCAGTTCTTC. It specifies CASSSAVSSYNEQFF.